This T cell receptor (beta chain) derives from a study of CD8+ T cells in alopecia areata. Overall study context: Oral tofacitinib (5 to 10 mg twice daily) was administered to treated patients.

The treatment: oral pan-JAK inhibitor, 5-10 mg twice daily. Germline CDR1 reads SQVTM; CDR2 reads ANQGSEA. V lost 7 bases, J lost 1 base, and 11 bases lay in between. The CDR3 has 14 residues. Investigators isolated RNA and reverse transcribed it into cDNA to act as the sequencing template. The table came from immunoSEQ multiplex PCR; TCRdb's copy has only in-frame clones and leaves some out. The table shows about 200,000 clones, with 45% to 65% occurring only once. The gene calls are TRBV29-1 and TRBJ2-6; maybe TRBD1 (6 bases). The TCR originated in a human donor with alopecia areata. This material consisted of CD4+ T cells sorted from blood, taken at week 4, from a patient treated with tofacitinib. DNA for the CDR3: TGCAGCGCCGGACAGATTTCTGGGGCCAACGTCCTGACTTTC. Translation: CSAGQISGANVLTF.